Presented here are 4 T cell receptor beta chains from one specimen sequenced in a study of regulatory T cells in long-lasting Graves disease. Time point: newly diagnosed GD, antithyroid drugs for less than 3 months. Generation of the TCR library employed RNA extracted from PBMCs. Arm-PCR with iRepertoire HTBI primers amplified the CDR3 regions for these TCR beta libraries. Via MiXCR, TCRdb re-called the multiplex PCR reads, giving one row per CDR3 protein. This table has about 450,000 distinct CDR3 sequences, about 14% appearing once. This same sample was also taken into another study, of T cells in Graves' hyperthyroidism and ophthalmopathy.

The material sequenced was peripheral blood mononuclear cells (PBMCs), taken at new diagnosis, from a patient treated with antithyroid drugs. The receptors derive from a woman between 45 and 65 years old with Graves disease.

This clonotype was seen ten or more times. This sequence joins TRBV12-3 or TRBV12-4 and TRBJ1-1; TRBD1 matches 7 bases. V lost 3 bases, J lost 1 base, and 2 bases stayed unmatched. The length of the CDR3 is 14 residues. CDR3 in amino acids: CASSLGDRNTEAFF. The CDR3 DNA follows: TGTGCCAGCAGTTTGGGGGACAGGAACACTGAAGCTTTCTTT.

This clonotype was counted many times. This chain links TRBV7-2 with TRBJ2-1; D gene unclear. The J call may be in error: the DNA end matches TRBJ2-3 better. Germline CDR1 SGHTA, CDR2 FQGNSA. CDR3 length: 11 residues. CDR3 region: CASSQYVTQYF. The CDR3 bases are TGTGCCAGCAGCCAATATGTTACGCAGTATTTT.

A few counts support this clonotype. The chain couples TRBV6-2 or TRBV6-3 to TRBJ1-2; D ambiguous. Trimming cost V 6 bases and J 5 bases, with 16 bases left between them. The length of the CDR3 is 14 residues. Germline V CDR1 and CDR2: MNHEY, SVGEGT. CDR3: CASRDVDSRYGYTF. The CDR3 bases are TGTGCCAGCAGAGACGTGGACTCGAGGTATGGCTACACCTTC.

This clonotype has a count of ten or more. The J gene is TRBJ2-7, the V gene TRBV7-6; D gene uncertain. CDR3 length: 13 residues. CDR1 and CDR2 (germline): SGHVS, FNYEAQ. V dropped 2 bases and J dropped 4 bases, with 9 bases sitting between them. In DNA, the CDR3 is TGTGCCAGCAGCTTACTGGAGTCGTACGAGCAGTACTTC. This gives the protein CASSLLESYEQYF. Drawing the rest from reference TRBV7-6 and TRBJ2-7, the complete variable domain is GAGVSQSPRYKVTKRGQDVALRCDPISGHVSLYWYRQALGQGPEFLTYFNYEAQQDKSGLPNDRFSAERPEGSISTLTIQRTEQRDSAMYRCASSLLESYEQYFGPGTRLTVT.